Listed below are T cell receptor beta chains from one sample, sequenced in a study of blood T cell dynamics during melanoma immunotherapy. Assay: immunoSEQ multiplex PCR; the TCRdb copy retains only in-frame clones and omits some. The sample contains 12,000 or so clones, more than 75% of which appear only once. The material sequenced was blood, taken from a patient treated with checkpoint blockade. The source of these receptors is a human donor with melanoma. CDR3s include the opening cysteine and the closing phenylalanine or tryptophan. The order of the fields is J gene, clone size, V gene, CDR3 protein. Expanded clones get a size class; other rows say once, few or many, or leave the size out.

J: TRBJ1-2; size: -; V: TRBV5-4; CDR3: CASSKDRESGYTF
J: TRBJ2-7; size: -; V: TRBV5-1; CDR3: CASSALQPSEQYF
J: TRBJ2-2; size: -; V: TRBV5-1; CDR3: CASSWVGTGELFF
J: TRBJ2-2; size: -; V: TRBV6-5; CDR3: CASRRGFTGELFF
J: TRBJ2-3; size: -; V: TRBV7-8; CDR3: CASSLSDRQYF
J: TRBJ1-2; size: -; V: TRBV19; CDR3: CASSPDKNYGYTF
J: TRBJ2-3; size: -; V: TRBV7-3; CDR3: CASSRLTQGRDTQYF
J: TRBJ2-1; size: -; V: TRBV21-1; CDR3: CASSDSNDEQFF
J: TRBJ1-6; size: -; V: TRBV19; CDR3: CASSIRTGFAGSYNSPLHF
J: TRBJ2-2; size: -; V: TRBV2; CDR3: CASSELANTGELFF
J: TRBJ2-7; size: -; V: TRBV2; CDR3: CASTGYPGGSYEQYF
J: TRBJ1-1; size: -; V: TRBV7-3; CDR3: CASSLDRETEAFF
J: TRBJ2-1; size: -; V: TRBV9; CDR3: CASSVSPAQGKVEQFF
J: TRBJ2-1; size: once; V: TRBV5-6; CDR3: CASSPQAGGLLSNEQFF
J: TRBJ1-6; size: -; V: TRBV18; CDR3: CASSPSGGGPSNSPLHF
J: TRBJ1-1; size: -; V: TRBV12-5; CDR3: CASGSQGTAADAFF
J: TRBJ1-3; size: -; V: TRBV19; CDR3: CASSIQRTEAIYF
J: TRBJ2-3; size: -; V: TRBV19; CDR3: CASSIGQLAGADTQYF
J: TRBJ2-2; size: -; V: TRBV7-3; CDR3: CASSPTTGELFF
J: TRBJ2-4; size: -; V: TRBV5-1; CDR3: CASRYEGAENIQYF
J: TRBJ2-7; size: -; V: TRBV11-2; CDR3: CASSPRVRQGPRGEQYF